These T cell receptor beta chains were read from a single sample in a study of cytomegalovirus exposure and HLA in healthy donors. Only in-frame clones appear in the TCRdb table, and some are missing; sequencing was by immunoSEQ multiplex PCR. The table shows under 150,000 clones, with around 77% occurring only once. The sequenced sample consisted of PBMCs. Receptor source: a woman between 50 and 59 years old in good health and CMV-seronegative. Both conserved end residues are part of each CDR3. The order of the fields is J gene, V gene, CDR3 protein.

TRBJ2-7 TRBV2 CASSVDRVNEQYF
TRBJ2-7 TRBV18 CASSPGQGDTYEQYF
TRBJ1-2 TRBV9 CASSVANRRTGKGGYTF
TRBJ2-5 TRBV7-6 CASSLGTSGGQQGVTQYF
TRBJ2-7 TRBV6-1 CASSEAPGGAPYEQYF
TRBJ1-3 TRBV7-6 CASSPLETAGNTIYF
TRBJ2-5 TRBV18 CASSQEQETQYF
TRBJ2-1 TRBV5-1 CASSWGGLARDEQFF
TRBJ1-2 TRBV5-1 CASSIQGQGGQHGYTF
TRBJ2-5 TRBV7-2 CASSLASETQYF
TRBJ2-7 TRBV30 CAWWKRGLSKYF
TRBJ1-2 TRBV4-2 CASSQDEGYYGYTF
TRBJ2-5 TRBV10-1 CASSESQGAFQETQYF
TRBJ1-1 TRBV5-3 CARSPRERYTEAFF
TRBJ2-7 TRBV2 CASSELRGEHEQYF
TRBJ2-1 TRBV2 CASSFLEHEQFF
TRBJ1-1 TRBV5-4 CASRLTGPNTEAFF
TRBJ2-2 TRBV4-3 CASSQDGQLNGELFF
TRBJ1-6 TRBV28 CASSLWTDSPLHF
TRBJ2-7 TRBV18 CASSPIRVYEQYF
TRBJ2-1 TRBV6-1 CASKGSGGASEQFF
TRBJ1-2 TRBV10-3 CAISERLGGDYGYTF
TRBJ1-5 TRBV5-5 CASSASQGGNQPQHF
TRBJ2-5 TRBV7-8 CASSLDRGLGSGTETQYF
TRBJ1-1 TRBV6-1 CASTTSTGWDTEAFF
TRBJ2-3 TRBV19 CASSPQVGGRTDTQYF
TRBJ2-3 TRBV5-1 CASSLNGQGPTDTQYF
TRBJ1-5 TRBV2 CASRGHRGPPNQPQHF
TRBJ2-7 TRBV11-2 CASSHLRHTTYEQYF
TRBJ1-6 TRBV5-8 CASSLWGGSTNSPLHF
. TRBV6-5 CASSSPGLYEQYF
TRBJ1-5 TRBV2 CASSVNRQPQHF
TRBJ1-4 TRBV7-2 CASGFENNEKLFF
TRBJ2-5 TRBV7-8 CASRGWEETQYF
TRBJ2-7 TRBV5-1 CASTSLRAGDYEQYF
TRBJ1-3 TRBV5-6 CASSLIHSGNTIYF
TRBJ2-1 TRBV9 CASSATLGSNDNEQFF
TRBJ2-3 TRBV2 CASSVPGTQYF
TRBJ1-2 TRBV19 CASRLDRGTGYTF
TRBJ2-5 TRBV5-1 CASSPRTSGGGGETQYF
TRBJ1-3 TRBV28 CASSASTGAGNTIYF